A selection of T cell receptor beta chains follows, all from one sample in a study of shared clonotypes between healthy human individuals. Clones were read by immunoSEQ multiplex PCR, and TCRdb kept only the in-frame ones, dropping some. The profile shows over a million clones, around 98% of them singletons. The sample consisted of naive CD4+ T cells sorted from blood. These TCRs come from a man younger than 45 in good health. Each CDR3 is given without its conserved first and last residue.

V | CDR3
TRBV7-9 | ASSLAGAETQY
TRBV4-3 | ASSPEFRGTYGYT
TRBV5-1 | ASSLVTVTDTQY
TRBV7-2 | ASSFRGTGELF
TRBV4-2 | ASSQDAGAGGYGYT
TRBV28 | ASRNRAVSYEQY
TRBV11-3 | ASSLDLTGNYEQY
TRBV11-3 | ASRKTSGSDEQF
TRBV5-6 | ASSRSKGSSGRYEQY
TRBV4-1 | ASSLRDAYEQY
TRBV5-1 | ASSGGGIDTGELF
TRBV5-4 | ASSSGLVGTDTQY
TRBV2 | ASSPYSGNTIY
TRBV27 | ASSSFSGTANTEAF
TRBV10-1 | ATQRGSNQPQH
TRBV10-3 | AISAGTDTQY
TRBV9 | ASNVQEGNEQF
TRBV9 | ASSFSNSWDTQY
TRBV18 | ASSPPGSDTQY